The sample holds a few counts of the clone carrying this T cell receptor beta chain. Its matching antigen is unknown. Every sampled donor was Caucasian and healthy. One entry per CDR3 protein, called by TCRdb with MiXCR from the 5' RACE reads. The table includes about 660,000 distinct CDR3 sequences, about 9.4% detected once. The CDR3 has 12 amino acids. V lost 4 bases, J lost 6 bases, and 13 bases lay in between. CDR1 SQVTM and CDR2 ANQGSEA come from the germline V gene. The data were obtained in a study of identical twins. General study results and limits: Weaker excess twin sharing was observed in beta out-of-frame sequences. Twin-shared out-of-frame alpha sequences showed excess low generation probability.

These same records also appear under a second study, on yellow fever vaccine responses in identical twins. As reported in that work: Reportedly, the response of twins' T cells to the vaccine seemed partly convergent, partly personalized.

The sample taken for sequencing was PBMCs. The TCR comes from a woman younger than 30 in good health. The V and J genes are TRBV29-1 and TRBJ2-7, with D perhaps matching TRBD1 or TRBD2 (6 bases each). CDR3 coding DNA: TGCAGCGTTGTTCGGGAGACAGGCGAGCAGTACTTC. Amino acids: CSVVRETGEQYF.